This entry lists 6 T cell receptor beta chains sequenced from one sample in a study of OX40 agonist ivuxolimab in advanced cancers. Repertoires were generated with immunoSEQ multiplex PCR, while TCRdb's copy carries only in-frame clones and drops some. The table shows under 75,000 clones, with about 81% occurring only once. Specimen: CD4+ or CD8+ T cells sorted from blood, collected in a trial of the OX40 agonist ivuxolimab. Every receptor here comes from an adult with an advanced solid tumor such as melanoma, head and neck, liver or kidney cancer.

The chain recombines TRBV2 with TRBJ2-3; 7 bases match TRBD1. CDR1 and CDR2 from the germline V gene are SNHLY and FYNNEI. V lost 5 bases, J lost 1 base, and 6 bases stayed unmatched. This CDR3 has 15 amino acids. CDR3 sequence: CASSNQGVGTDTQYF. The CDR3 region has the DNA TGTGCCAGCAGTAATCAGGGGGTTGGCACAGATACGCAGTATTTT.

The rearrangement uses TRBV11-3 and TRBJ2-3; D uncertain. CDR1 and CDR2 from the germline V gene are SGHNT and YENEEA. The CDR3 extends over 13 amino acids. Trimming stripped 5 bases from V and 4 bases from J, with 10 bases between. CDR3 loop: CASSNNGADTQYF. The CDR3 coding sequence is TGTGCCAGCAGCAATAATGGGGCAGATACGCAGTATTTT.

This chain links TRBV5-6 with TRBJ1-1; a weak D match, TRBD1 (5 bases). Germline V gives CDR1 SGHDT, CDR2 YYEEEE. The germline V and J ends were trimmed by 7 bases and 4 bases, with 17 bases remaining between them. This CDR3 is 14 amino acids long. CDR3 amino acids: CASRDRQPGTEAFF. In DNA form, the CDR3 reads TGTGCCAGCCGAGACCGACAGCCGGGCACTGAAGCTTTCTTT.

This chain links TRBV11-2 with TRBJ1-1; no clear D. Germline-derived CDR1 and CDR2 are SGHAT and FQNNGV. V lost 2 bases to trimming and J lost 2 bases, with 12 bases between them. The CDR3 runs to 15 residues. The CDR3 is CASSLMGSGNTEAFF. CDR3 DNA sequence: TGTGCCAGCAGCTTAATGGGGTCAGGCAACACTGAAGCTTTCTTT.

CDR3 sequence: CASGLAYVYTF. Written as DNA, the CDR3 is TGTGCTAGTGGTTTGGCCTACGTCTACACCTTC. The V gene is TRBV12-5, the J gene TRBJ1-2; D remains ambiguous. Germline V gene sequence: CDR1 LGHNT, CDR2 FRNRAP. The CDR3 has 11 residues. The ends were cut back, 1 base at V and 10 bases at J, with 7 bases in the middle.

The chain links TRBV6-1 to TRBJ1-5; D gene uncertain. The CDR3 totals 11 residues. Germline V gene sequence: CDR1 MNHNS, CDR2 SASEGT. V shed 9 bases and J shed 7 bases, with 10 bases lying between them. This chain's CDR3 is CASRREQPQHF. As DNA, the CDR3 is TGTGCCAGTCGCCGCGAACAGCCCCAGCATTTT.